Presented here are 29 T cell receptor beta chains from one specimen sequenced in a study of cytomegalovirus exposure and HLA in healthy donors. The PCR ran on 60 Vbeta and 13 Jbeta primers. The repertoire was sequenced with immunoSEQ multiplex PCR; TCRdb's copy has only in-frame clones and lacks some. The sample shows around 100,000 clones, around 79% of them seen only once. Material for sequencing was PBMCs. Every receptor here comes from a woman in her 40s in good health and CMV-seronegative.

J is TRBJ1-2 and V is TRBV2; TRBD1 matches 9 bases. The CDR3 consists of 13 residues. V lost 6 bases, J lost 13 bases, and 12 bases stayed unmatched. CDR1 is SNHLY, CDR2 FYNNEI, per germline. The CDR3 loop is CASRLQGAGGRTF. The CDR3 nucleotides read TGTGCCAGCAGACTACAGGGGGCCGGGGGACGCACCTTC. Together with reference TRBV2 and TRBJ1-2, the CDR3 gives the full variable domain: EPEVTQTPSHQVTQMGQEVILRCVPISNHLYFYWYRQILGQKVEFLVSFYNNEISEKSEIFDDQFSVERPDGSNFTLKIRSTKLEDSAMYFCASRLQGAGGRTFGSGTRLTVV.

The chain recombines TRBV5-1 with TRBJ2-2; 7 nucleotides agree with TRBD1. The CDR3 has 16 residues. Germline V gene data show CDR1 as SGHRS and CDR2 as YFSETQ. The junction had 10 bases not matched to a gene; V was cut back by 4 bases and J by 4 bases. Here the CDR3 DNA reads TGCGCCAGCAGCAACGATCCTACAGGGGTCACCGGGGAGCTGTTTTTT. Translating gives CASSNDPTGVTGELFF.

The CDR3 reads CAWSGGADQPQHF. The CDR3 DNA reads as TGTGCCTGGAGTGGGGGAGCCGATCAGCCCCAGCATTTT. The rearrangement uses TRBV30 and TRBJ1-5; D remains unclear. V lost 1 base and J lost 5, with 9 bases in between. CDR1 is GTSNPN, CDR2 SVGIG, per germline (reference sequence). CDR3 size: 13 residues.

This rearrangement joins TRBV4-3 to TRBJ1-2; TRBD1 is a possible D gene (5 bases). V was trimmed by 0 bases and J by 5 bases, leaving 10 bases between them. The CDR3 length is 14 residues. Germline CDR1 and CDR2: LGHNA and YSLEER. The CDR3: CASSQDGRTYGYTF. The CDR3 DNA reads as TGCGCCAGCAGCCAAGATGGGAGGACATATGGCTACACCTTC.

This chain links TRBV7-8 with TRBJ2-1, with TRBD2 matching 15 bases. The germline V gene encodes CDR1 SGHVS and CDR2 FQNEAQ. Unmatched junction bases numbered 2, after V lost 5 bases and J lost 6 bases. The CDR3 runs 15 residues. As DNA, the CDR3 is TGTGCCAGCAGCGAGGGACTAGCGGGGGGCAATGAGCAGTTCTTC. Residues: CASSEGLAGGNEQFF.

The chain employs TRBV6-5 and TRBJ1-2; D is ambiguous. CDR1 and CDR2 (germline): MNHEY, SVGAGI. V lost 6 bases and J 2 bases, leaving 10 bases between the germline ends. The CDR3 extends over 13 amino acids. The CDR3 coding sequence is TGTGCCAGCAGCCACCCAGGAAACTATGGCTACACCTTC. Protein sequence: CASSHPGNYGYTF.

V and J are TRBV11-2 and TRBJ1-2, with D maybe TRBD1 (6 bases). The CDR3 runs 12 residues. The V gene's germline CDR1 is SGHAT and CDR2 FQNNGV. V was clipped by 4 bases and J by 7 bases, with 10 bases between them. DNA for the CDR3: TGTGCCAGCAGCTCCCAGGGGTTTGGCTACACCTTC. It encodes CASSSQGFGYTF.

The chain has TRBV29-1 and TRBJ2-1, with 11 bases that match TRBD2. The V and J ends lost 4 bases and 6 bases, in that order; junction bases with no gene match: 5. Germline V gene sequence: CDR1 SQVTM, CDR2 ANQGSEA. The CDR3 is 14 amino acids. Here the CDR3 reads CSVARGTSGNEQFF. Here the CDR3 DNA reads TGCAGCGTTGCCCGCGGGACTAGCGGCAATGAGCAGTTCTTC.

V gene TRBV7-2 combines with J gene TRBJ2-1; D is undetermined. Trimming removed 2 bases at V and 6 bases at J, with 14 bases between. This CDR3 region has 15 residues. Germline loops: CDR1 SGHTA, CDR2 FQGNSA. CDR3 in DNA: TGTGCCAGCAGCTTAATGCGCCACGAGGTCAATGAGCAGTTCTTC. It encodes CASSLMRHEVNEQFF.

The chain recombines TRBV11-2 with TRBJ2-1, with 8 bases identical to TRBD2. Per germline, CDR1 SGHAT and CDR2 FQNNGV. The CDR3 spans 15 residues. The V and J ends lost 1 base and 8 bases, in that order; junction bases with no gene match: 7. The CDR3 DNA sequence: TGTGCCAGCAGCTTAGTGGCGGGAGCGGGGGATGAGCAGTTCTTC. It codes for CASSLVAGAGDEQFF.

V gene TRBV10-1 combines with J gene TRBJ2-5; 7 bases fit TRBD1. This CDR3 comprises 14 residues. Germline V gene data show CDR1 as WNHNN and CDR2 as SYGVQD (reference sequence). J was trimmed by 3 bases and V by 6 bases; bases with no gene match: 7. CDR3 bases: TGCGCCAGCAGCCCCTGGGGGACAGAAGAGACCCAGTACTTC. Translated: CASSPWGTEETQYF.

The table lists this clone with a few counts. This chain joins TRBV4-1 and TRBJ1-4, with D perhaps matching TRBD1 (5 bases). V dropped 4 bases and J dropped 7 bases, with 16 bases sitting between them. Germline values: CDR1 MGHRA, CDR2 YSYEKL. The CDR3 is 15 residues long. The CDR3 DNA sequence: TGCGCCAGCAGCCCGGCAGGGCGCCGTGGTGAAAAACTGTTTTTT. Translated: CASSPAGRRGEKLFF.

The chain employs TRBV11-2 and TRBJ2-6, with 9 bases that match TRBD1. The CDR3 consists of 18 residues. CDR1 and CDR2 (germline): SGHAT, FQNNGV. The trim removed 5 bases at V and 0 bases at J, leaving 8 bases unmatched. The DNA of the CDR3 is TGTGCCAGCAGCCCCAGGACAGGGGACAGCTCTGGGGCCAACGTCCTGACTTTC. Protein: CASSPRTGDSSGANVLTF. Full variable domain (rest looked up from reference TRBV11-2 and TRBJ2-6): EAGVAQSPRYKIIEKRQSVAFWCNPISGHATLYWYQQILGQGPKLLIQFQNNGVVDDSQLPKDRFSAERLKGVDSTLKIQPAKLEDSAVYLCASSPRTGDSSGANVLTFGAGSRLTVL.

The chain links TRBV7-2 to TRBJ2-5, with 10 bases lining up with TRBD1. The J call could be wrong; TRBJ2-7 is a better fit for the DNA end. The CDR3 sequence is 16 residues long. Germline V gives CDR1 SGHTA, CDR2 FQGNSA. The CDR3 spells CASSFRRGTGDHEQYF. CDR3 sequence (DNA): TGTGCCAGCAGCTTCCGCCGAGGGACAGGGGACCACGAGCAGTACTTC.

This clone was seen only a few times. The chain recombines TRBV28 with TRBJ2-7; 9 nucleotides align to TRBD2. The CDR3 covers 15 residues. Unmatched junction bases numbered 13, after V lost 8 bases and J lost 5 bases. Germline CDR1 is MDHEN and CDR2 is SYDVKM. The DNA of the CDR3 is TGTGCCAGCGGGGACCTGGGACTAGCTATCAACGAGCAGTACTTC. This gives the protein CASGDLGLAINEQYF.

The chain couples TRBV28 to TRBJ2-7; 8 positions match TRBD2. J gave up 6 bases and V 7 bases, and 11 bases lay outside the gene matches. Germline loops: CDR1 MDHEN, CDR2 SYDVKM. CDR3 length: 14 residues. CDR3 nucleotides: TGTGCCAGCACCTCTGTAGCGGGACTAGTCGAGCAGTACTTC. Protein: CASTSVAGLVEQYF.

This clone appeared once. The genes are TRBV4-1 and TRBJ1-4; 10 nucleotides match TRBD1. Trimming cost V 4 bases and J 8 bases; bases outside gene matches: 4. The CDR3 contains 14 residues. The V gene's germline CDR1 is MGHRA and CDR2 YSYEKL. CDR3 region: CASSRDRGNEKLFF. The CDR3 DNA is TGCGCCAGCAGCCGGGACAGGGGTAACGAAAAACTGTTTTTT.

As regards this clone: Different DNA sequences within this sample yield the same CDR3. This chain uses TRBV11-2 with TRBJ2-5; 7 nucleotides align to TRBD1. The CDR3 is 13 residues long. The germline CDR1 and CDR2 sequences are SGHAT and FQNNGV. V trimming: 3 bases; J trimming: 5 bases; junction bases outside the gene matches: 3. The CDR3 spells CASSFLRGETQYF. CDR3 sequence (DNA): TGTGCCAGCAGCTTCCTCAGGGGGGAGACCCAGTACTTC.

DNA of the CDR3: TGTGCCAGTAGTATAGGTACAGGGGGAGGCAATCAGCCCCAGCATTTT. Its translation: CASSIGTGGGNQPQHF. The rearrangement uses TRBV19 and TRBJ1-5; TRBD1 matches 8 bases. Trimming took 1 base from V and 2 from J; bases not matched to a gene: 4. This CDR3 is 16 amino acids long. Germline V lookup: CDR1 LNHDA, CDR2 SQIVND (reference sequence).

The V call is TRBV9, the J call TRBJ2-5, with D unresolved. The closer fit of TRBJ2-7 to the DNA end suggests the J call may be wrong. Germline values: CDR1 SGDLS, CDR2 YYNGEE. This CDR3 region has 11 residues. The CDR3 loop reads CASSVAYEQYF. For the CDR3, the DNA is TGTGCCAGCAGCGTAGCGTACGAGCAGTACTTC.

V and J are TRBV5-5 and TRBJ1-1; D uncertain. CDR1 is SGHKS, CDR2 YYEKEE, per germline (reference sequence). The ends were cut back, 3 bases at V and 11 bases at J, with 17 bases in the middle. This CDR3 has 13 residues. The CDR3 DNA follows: TGTGCCAGCAGCTGGGAAACGAGGAGGAAGGCTTTCTTT. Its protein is CASSWETRRKAFF.

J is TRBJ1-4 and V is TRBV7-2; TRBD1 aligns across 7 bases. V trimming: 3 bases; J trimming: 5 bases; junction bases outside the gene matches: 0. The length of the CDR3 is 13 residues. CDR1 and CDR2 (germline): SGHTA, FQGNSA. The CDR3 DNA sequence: TGTGCCAGCAGCTTGGGACAGAATGAAAAACTGTTTTTT. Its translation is CASSLGQNEKLFF.

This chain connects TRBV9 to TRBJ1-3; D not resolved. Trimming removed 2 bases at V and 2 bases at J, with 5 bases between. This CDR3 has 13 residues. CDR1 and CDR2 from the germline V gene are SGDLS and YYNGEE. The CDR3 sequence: CASSVEAGNTIYF. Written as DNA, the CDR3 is TGTGCCAGCAGCGTGGAGGCTGGAAACACCATATATTTT.

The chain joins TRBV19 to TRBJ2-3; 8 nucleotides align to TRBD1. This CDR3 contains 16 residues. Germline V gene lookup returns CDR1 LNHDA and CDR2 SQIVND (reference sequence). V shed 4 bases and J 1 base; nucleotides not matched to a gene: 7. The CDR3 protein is CASSTFSGGGTDTQYF. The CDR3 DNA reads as TGTGCCAGTAGTACCTTCTCAGGGGGCGGCACAGATACGCAGTATTTT.

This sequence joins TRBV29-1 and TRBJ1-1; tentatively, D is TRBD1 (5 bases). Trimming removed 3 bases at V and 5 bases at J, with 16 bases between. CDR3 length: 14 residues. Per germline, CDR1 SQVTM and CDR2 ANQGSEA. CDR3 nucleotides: TGCAGCGTTGAGAGCACCCAGGGCAGGACTGAAGCTTTCTTT. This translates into CSVESTQGRTEAFF.

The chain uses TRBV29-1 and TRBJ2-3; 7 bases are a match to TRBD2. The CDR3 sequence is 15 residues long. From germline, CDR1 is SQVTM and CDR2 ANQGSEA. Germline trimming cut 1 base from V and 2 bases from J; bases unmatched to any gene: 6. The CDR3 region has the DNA TGCAGCGTTGAAGGTAGCGGGTGGACCACAGATACGCAGTATTTT. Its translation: CSVEGSGWTTDTQYF.

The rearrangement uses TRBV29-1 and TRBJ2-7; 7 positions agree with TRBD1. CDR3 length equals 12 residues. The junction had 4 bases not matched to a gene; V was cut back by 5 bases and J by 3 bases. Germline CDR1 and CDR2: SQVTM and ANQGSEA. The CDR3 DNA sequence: TGCAGCGTTAGGCAGGGGGTCTACGAGCAGTACTTC. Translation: CSVRQGVYEQYF.

CDR3 in DNA: TGTGCCAGCTCGCCCTATCTCGGACAGATACATGAAGCTTTCTTT. The encoded protein is CASSPYLGQIHEAFF. The chain carries TRBV18 and TRBJ1-1; tentatively, D is TRBD1 (6 bases). V was clipped by 6 bases and J by 7 bases, with 21 bases between them. CDR1 and CDR2 (germline): KGHSH, LQKENI. There are 15 residues in the CDR3.

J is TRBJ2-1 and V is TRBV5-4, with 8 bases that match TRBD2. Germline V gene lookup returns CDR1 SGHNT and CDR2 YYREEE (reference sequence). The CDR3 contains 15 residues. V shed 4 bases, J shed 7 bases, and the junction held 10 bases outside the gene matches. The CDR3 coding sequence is TGTGCCAGCAGCGATTTAGCGGGATTACTGAATGAGCAGTTCTTC. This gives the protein CASSDLAGLLNEQFF.